This TCR beta chain is from a study of shared clonotypes between healthy human individuals. The repertoire was sequenced with immunoSEQ multiplex PCR; TCRdb's copy has only in-frame clones and lacks some. The sample has about 480,000 clones, 60% to 80% seen once. The V and J ends lost 5 bases and 3 bases, in that order; junction bases with no gene match: 1. The CDR3 runs 13 residues. From germline, CDR1 is MNHNS and CDR2 SASEGT. The chain combines TRBV6-1 with TRBJ2-5, with TRBD1 matching 9 bases. This receptor was obtained from a woman aged 40 to 49 in good health. Some clones in this sample may be carry-over from other donors' samples. The sequenced material came from PBMCs. CDR3 residues: CASSRDREETQYF. CDR3 sequence (DNA): TGTGCCAGCAGTAGGGACAGGGAAGAGACCCAGTACTTC.